The 5 T cell receptor beta chains presented below share a single source sample, sequenced in a study of cytomegalovirus exposure and HLA in healthy donors. 13 Jbeta primers and 60 Vbeta primers were used for the PCR. TCRdb's table, derived via immunoSEQ multiplex PCR, lists solely in-frame clones and lacks some. This sample has 100,000 to 150,000 clones, with under 80% found just once. The sample was PBMCs. The receptors stem from a man between 35 and 55 years old in good health and CMV-seropositive.

The chain carries TRBV30 and TRBJ1-2; D gene uncertain. Germline CDR1 GTSNPN, CDR2 SVGIG (reference sequence). The CDR3 is 12 amino acids. Trimming removed 1 base from V and 4 bases from J, with 7 bases in between. CDR3 residues: CAWSGEFYGYTF. CDR3 coding DNA: TGTGCCTGGAGTGGGGAGTTCTATGGCTACACCTTC.

The rearrangement joins TRBV28 to TRBJ2-2; unclear D gene. The V end was cut by 7 bases, the J end by 6 bases, with 12 bases between. CDR3 length: 13 amino acids. Germline lookup yields CDR1 MDHEN and CDR2 SYDVKM. CDR3 sequence: CASNFPGPGELFF. CDR3 DNA: TGTGCCAGCAACTTCCCAGGTCCCGGGGAGCTGTTTTTT.

The chain joins TRBV7-9 to TRBJ2-1; unclear D gene. Looked up from germline, CDR1 is SEHNR and CDR2 is FQNEAQ (reference sequence). Between the trimmed V and J ends, which lost 10 bases and 6 bases, there was a span of 16 bases. This CDR3 contains 13 residues. CDR3 nucleotides: TGTGCCACCTCCGGCGGCACCGGCAATGAGCAGTTCTTC. Translation gives CATSGGTGNEQFF.

This chain connects TRBV11-2 to TRBJ1-6; 8 positions match TRBD1. The CDR3 has 16 residues. V shed 3 bases and J 8 bases; nucleotides not matched to a gene: 9. CDR1 is SGHAT and CDR2 is FQNNGV in the germline V gene. The CDR3 loop reads CASSLNPTGEHSPLHF. The CDR3 bases are TGTGCCAGCAGCTTGAACCCGACAGGGGAGCATTCACCCCTCCACTTT.

The V call is TRBV7-8, the J call TRBJ2-3, with TRBD2 matching 10 bases. Looked up from germline, CDR1 is SGHVS and CDR2 is FQNEAQ. This CDR3 region has 17 residues. V lost 4 bases, J lost 0 bases, and 7 bases stayed unmatched. CDR3 sequence (DNA): TGTGCCAGCAGCTCCTACGCTAGCGGGGGTAGCACAGATACGCAGTATTTT. Protein: CASSSYASGGSTDTQYF.